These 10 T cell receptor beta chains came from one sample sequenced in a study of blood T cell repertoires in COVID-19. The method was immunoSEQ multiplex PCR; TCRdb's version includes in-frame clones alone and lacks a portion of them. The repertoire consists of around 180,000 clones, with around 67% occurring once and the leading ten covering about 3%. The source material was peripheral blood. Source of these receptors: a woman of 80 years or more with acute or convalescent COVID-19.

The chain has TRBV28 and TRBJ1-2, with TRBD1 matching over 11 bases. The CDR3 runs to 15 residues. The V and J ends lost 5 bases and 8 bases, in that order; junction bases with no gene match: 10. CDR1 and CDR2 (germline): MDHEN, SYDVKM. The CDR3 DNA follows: TGTGCCAGCAGTCACCGGGACAGGGGGTTATTCGGCTACACCTTC. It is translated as CASSHRDRGLFGYTF.

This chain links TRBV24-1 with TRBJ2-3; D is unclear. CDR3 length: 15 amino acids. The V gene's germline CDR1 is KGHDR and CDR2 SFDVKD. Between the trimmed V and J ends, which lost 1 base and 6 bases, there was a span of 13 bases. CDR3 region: CATSDFRGPRDTQYF. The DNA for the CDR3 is TGTGCCACCAGTGATTTCCGTGGCCCTCGCGATACGCAGTATTTT.

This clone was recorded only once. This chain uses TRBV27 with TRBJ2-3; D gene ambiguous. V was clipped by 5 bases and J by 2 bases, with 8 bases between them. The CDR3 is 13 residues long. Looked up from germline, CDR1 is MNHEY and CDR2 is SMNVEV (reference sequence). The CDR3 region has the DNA TGTGCCAGCAGTATGACTTACACAGATACGCAGTATTTT. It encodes CASSMTYTDTQYF.

CDR3 nucleotides: TGTGCCATCTCCGGGACAGGGAACACCGGGGAGCTGTTTTTT. It codes for CAISGTGNTGELFF. The gene calls are TRBV10-3 and TRBJ2-2; 8 bases match TRBD1. The length of the CDR3 is 14 residues. Losses at the gene ends were 8 bases for V and 1 base for J; bases not matched to a gene: 3. The germline V gene encodes CDR1 ENHRY and CDR2 SYGVKD.

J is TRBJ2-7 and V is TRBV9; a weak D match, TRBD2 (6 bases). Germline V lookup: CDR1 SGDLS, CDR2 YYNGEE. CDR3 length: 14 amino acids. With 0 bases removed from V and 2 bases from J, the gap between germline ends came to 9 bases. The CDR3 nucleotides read TGTGCCAGCAGCGTAGGGGGCGGGACCTACGAGCAGTACTTC. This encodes CASSVGGGTYEQYF.

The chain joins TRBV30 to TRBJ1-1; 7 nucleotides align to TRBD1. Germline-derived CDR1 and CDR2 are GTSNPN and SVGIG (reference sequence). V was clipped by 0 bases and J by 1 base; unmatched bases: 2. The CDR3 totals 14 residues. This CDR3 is CAWSVTGANTEAFF. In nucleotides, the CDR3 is TGTGCCTGGAGTGTTACAGGGGCGAACACTGAAGCTTTCTTT. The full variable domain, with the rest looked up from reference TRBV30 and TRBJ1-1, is SQTIHQWPATLVQPVGSPLSLECTVEGTSNPNLYWYRQAAGRGLQLLFYSVGIGQISSEVPQNLSASRPQDRQFILSSKKLLLSDSGFYLCAWSVTGANTEAFFGQGTRLTVV.

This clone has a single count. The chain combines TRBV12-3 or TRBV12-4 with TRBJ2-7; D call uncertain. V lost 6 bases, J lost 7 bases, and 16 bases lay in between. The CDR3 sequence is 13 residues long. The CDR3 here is CASSLPGSREQYF. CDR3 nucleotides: TGTGCCAGCAGCCTGCCGGGTTCGCGAGAGCAGTACTTC.

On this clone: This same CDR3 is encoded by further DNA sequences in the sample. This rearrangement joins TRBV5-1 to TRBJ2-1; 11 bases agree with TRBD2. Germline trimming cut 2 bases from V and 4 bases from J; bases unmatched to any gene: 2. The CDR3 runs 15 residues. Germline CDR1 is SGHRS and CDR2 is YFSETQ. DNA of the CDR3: TGCGCCAGCAGCTTAGGACTAGCGGGTTACAATGAGCAGTTCTTC. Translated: CASSLGLAGYNEQFF.

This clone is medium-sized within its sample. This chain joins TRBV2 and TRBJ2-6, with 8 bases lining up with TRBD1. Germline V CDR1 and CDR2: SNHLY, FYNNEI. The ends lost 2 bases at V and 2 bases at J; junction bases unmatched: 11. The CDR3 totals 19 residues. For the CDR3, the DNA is TGTGCCAGCAGTGAAAGGGGCAGGACAGGGCGAGCTGGGGCCAACGTCCTGACTTTC. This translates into CASSERGRTGRAGANVLTF.

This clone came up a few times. In DNA form, the CDR3 reads TGTGCCACCGGGGGGGCCACTCGAACTGGCGATGAAAAACTGTTTTTT. Its translation: CATGGATRTGDEKLFF. This chain uses TRBV24-1 with TRBJ1-4; D perhaps matches TRBD1 (6 bases). The germline V gene has CDR1 KGHDR and CDR2 SFDVKD. Trimming removed 9 bases at V and 6 bases at J, with 22 bases between. The CDR3 spans 16 residues.